This T cell receptor (beta chain) comes out of a study of blood T cell repertoires in COVID-19. Whole-study context: Whether acute or convalescent, the COVID-19 samples came from the United States, Italy and Spain. PBMCs, B-cell-depleted T cells, or T cells provided the cDNA or gDNA that made up the material.

The CDR3 runs 16 residues. V was cut by 0 bases and J by 0 bases, with 12 bases left in between. CDR1 and CDR2 from the germline V gene are SGHTS and YDEGEE. Under the authors' procedure: Nucleated cell counts were estimated from reference gene primer amplification. Profiled with immunoSEQ multiplex PCR; TCRdb holds only in-frame clones, not every one. V and J calls plus clone size are reproduced from that table; the DNA served to infer D and trimming. The sample has approximately 300,000 clones; over 70% are singletons. Sequenced: peripheral blood. The source of this sequence is a woman aged 50 to 60 with acute or convalescent COVID-19. The rearrangement uses TRBV5-8 and TRBJ1-2; D is unclear. The CDR3 coding sequence is TGTGCCAGCAGCTTGGGGGTCGGGGAAGCTAACTATGGCTACACCTTC. Its translation: CASSLGVGEANYGYTF.